The clone carrying this TCR beta chain has more than one count but fewer than ten. What it recognizes is unknown. The data belong to a study of CD8 T cells in ankylosing spondylitis. Study-wide points: Reportedly, matched ankylosing spondylitis synovial fluid was significantly enriched for disease-linked clones. A TCR beta motif made of roughly eight highly homologous variants seemed typical of ankylosing spondylitis blood.

Generation of TCR beta libraries employed quantitative 5'-RACE incorporating molecular barcodes. TCRdb processed the 5' RACE reads anew with MiXCR; each CDR3 protein has one entry. This sample has under 400,000 distinct CDR3 sequences, with roughly 10% found just once. The trim removed 0 bases at V and 7 bases at J, leaving 3 bases unmatched. This CDR3 is 14 amino acids long. Looked up from germline, CDR1 is SGHRS and CDR2 is YFSETQ. This chain joins TRBV5-1 and TRBJ2-2; 7 bases line up with TRBD1. This receptor was obtained from a female donor with ankylosing spondylitis or in good health (not recorded which). Material: blood, either unsorted or a sorted T cell fraction (not recorded which). CDR3 in DNA: TGCGCCAGCAGCTTGGCCGACAGGGTCGGGGAGCTGTTTTTT. Translated: CASSLADRVGELFF.